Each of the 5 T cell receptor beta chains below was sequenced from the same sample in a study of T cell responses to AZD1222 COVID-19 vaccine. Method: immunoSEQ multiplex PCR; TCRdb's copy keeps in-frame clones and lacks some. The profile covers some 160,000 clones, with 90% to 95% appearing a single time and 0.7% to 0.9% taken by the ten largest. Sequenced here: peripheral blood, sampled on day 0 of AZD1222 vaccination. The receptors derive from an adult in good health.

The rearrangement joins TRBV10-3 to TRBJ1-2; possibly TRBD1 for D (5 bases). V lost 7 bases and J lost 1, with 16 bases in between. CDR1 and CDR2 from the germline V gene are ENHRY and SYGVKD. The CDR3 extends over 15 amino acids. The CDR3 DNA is TGTGCCATCATGGAGGTAGGGGAGAATAACTATGGCTACACCTTC. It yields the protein CAIMEVGENNYGYTF.

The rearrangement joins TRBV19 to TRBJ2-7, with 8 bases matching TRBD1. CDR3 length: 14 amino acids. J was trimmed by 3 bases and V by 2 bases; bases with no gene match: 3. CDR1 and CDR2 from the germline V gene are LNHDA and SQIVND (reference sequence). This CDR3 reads CASSIQGAYYEQYF. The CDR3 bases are TGTGCCAGTAGTATACAGGGGGCGTACTACGAGCAGTACTTC.

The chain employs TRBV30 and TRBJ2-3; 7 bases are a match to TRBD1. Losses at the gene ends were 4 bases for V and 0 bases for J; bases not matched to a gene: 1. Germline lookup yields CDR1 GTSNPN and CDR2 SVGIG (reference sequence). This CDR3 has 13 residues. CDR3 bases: TGTGCCTGGACGGGACAGAGCACAGATACGCAGTATTTT. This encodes CAWTGQSTDTQYF.

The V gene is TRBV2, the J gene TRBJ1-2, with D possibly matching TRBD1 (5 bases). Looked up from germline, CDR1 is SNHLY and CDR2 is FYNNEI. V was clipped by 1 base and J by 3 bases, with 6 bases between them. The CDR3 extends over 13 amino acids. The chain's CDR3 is CASSEGGHYGYTF. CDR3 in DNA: TGTGCCAGCAGTGAAGGGGGCCACTATGGCTACACCTTC.

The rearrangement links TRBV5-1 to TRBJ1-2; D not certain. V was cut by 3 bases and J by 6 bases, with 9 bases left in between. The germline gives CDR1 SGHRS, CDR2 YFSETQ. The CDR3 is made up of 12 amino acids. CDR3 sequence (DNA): TGCGCCAGCAGCTATGACAACCATGGCTACACCTTC. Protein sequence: CASSYDNHGYTF.